Each of the 8 T cell receptor beta chains below was sequenced from the same sample in a study of metastatic and nonmetastatic thyroid tumors. TCRdb redid the clone calls on the PCR reads using MiXCR. The sample shows 14,000 to 15,000 clones, 20% to 25% of them seen only once. Every patient underwent thyroid surgery untreated. Specimen: tumor tissue. These receptors were taken from a female donor with papillary thyroid cancer or a benign thyroid nodule (not recorded which). Some clones in this sample may be carry-over from other donors' samples.

In its sample, this clone was seen a few times. This rearrangement joins TRBV10-1 to TRBJ2-7; D is unresolved. V was shortened by 0 bases and J by 13 bases, with 13 bases between the two germline ends. CDR1 is WNHNN and CDR2 is SYGVQD in the germline V gene (reference sequence). The length of the CDR3 is 12 residues. CDR3 loop: CASSESGHEYYF. CDR3 bases: TGCGCCAGCAGTGAGTCAGGGCACGAGTATTACTTC.

The CDR3 DNA reads as TGCAGTGCTAGAGCAGGACAGCCGAACACTGAAGCTTTCTTT. Translating it yields CSARAGQPNTEAFF. The chain is built from TRBV20-1 and TRBJ1-1; TRBD1 might be the D (6 bases). This CDR3 region has 14 residues. Germline CDR1 is DFQATT and CDR2 is SNEGSKA (reference sequence). V lost 1 base, J lost 1 base, and 10 bases lay in between.

The genes are TRBV20-1 and TRBJ1-1; D is perhaps TRBD1 (6 bases). V lost 6 bases, J lost 8 bases, and 16 bases lay in between. Germline values: CDR1 DFQATT, CDR2 SNEGSKA (reference sequence). The CDR3 length is 12 residues. The DNA for the CDR3 is TGCAGTGCCACCCCGAGTGGGACAGAAGCTTTCTTT. Protein product: CSATPSGTEAFF.

This clone was seen at least ten times. The gene calls are TRBV7-9 and TRBJ2-3, with D unresolved. The CDR3 runs to 14 residues. Per germline, CDR1 SEHNR and CDR2 FQNEAQ (reference sequence). Trimming took off 3 bases at V and 4 bases at J, with 11 bases between the two ends. The CDR3 spells CASSLGLDADTQYF. DNA for the CDR3: TGTGCCAGCAGCTTGGGTCTAGATGCAGATACGCAGTATTTT.

As to this clone: With a much larger clone just one base away, this may be a read error. The chain uses TRBV9 and TRBJ2-3; TRBD2 matches at 7 bases. Germline V CDR1 and CDR2: SGDLS, YYNGEE. The junction had 8 bases not matched to a gene; V was cut back by 4 bases and J by 0 bases. CDR3 length: 16 residues. For the CDR3, the DNA is TGTGCCAGCAGCTTGGGCAGCGGGAAAAGCACAGATACGCAGTATTTT. Translation: CASSLGSGKSTDTQYF.

The sample holds many counts of this clone. The chain recombines TRBV6-1 with TRBJ2-5, with TRBD2 matching 8 bases. The CDR3 is 16 amino acids. Per the germline V gene, CDR1 is MNHNS and CDR2 is SASEGT. V dropped 6 bases and J dropped 0; count of bases not matched to a gene: 9. The CDR3 sequence: CASRRTSGGYQETQYF. The CDR3 DNA sequence: TGTGCCAGCAGACGTACTAGCGGAGGGTACCAAGAGACCCAGTACTTC.

Note on this clone: It may be a read error: a sequence one base away is much more abundant. The rearrangement links TRBV18 to TRBJ2-1, with TRBD2 identical over 9 bases. The CDR3 loop spans 13 amino acids. Germline CDR1 reads KGHSH; CDR2 reads LQKENI. CDR3 in amino acids: CASSHSGSNELFF. The CDR3 nucleotides are TGTGCCAGCTCACATAGCGGGAGCAATGAGCTGTTCTTC.

The genes are TRBV3-1 and TRBJ1-2; weak D call: TRBD1 (5 bases). The CDR3 totals 13 residues. V was shortened by 1 base and J by 7 bases, with 10 bases between the two germline ends. CDR1 is LGHDT, CDR2 YNNKEL, per germline (reference sequence). The CDR3 DNA sequence: TGTGCCAGCAGCCAAGGGGGCAGAAGTGGCTACACCTTC. Residues: CASSQGGRSGYTF.